These 10 T cell receptor beta chains were sequenced from one sample in a study of blood T cell repertoires in COVID-19 (dated by TCRdb to about 2020). Receptor amplification or capture employed the immunoSEQ multiplex PCR assay. Sourced from immuneACCESS, this table was stored by TCRdb with only in-frame sequences that have V and J called. A share of the clones is absent; for the studies checked, an unresolved V gene accounts for under half, and the remainder has no known explanation. For this sample there are about 130,000 clones; approximately 85% appear just once. About 4.3% of the sample comes from the top ten. Material: peripheral blood. These receptors all come from a human donor in a cohort sampled during active COVID-19.

The chain recombines TRBV5-6 with TRBJ1-3; D gene unclear. Trimming shortened V by 3 bases and J by 4 bases, and 5 bases separated the two germline ends. This CDR3 has 12 residues. CDR1 and CDR2 (germline): SGHDT, YYEEEE. The CDR3 sequence is CASSYSGNTIYF. DNA of the CDR3: TGTGCCAGCAGCTACAGCGGAAACACCATATATTTT. The complete variable domain, with remaining parts taken from reference TRBV5-6 and TRBJ1-3, reads DAGVTQSPTHLIKTRGQQVTLRCSPKSGHDTVSWYQQALGQGPQFIFQYYEEEERQRGNFPDRFSGHQFPNYSSELNVNALLLGDSALYLCASSYSGNTIYFGEGSWLTVV.

This chain links TRBV2 with TRBJ2-2; the D is unclear. Germline-derived CDR1 and CDR2 are SNHLY and FYNNEI. V was trimmed by 5 bases and J by 0 bases, leaving 16 bases between them. The CDR3 runs 17 residues. The CDR3 DNA sequence: TGTGCCAGCAGTCTAGATCCGCTCGTTACGAACACCGGGGAGCTGTTTTTT. Translating gives CASSLDPLVTNTGELFF.

The rearrangement uses TRBV9 and TRBJ2-5; 16 bases are shared with TRBD2. Germline loops: CDR1 SGDLS, CDR2 YYNGEE. There are 17 residues in the CDR3. The trim removed 3 bases at V and 4 bases at J, leaving 6 bases unmatched. The CDR3 DNA reads as TGTGCCAGCAGCGCCGGGACTAGCGGGAGGGCCCTAGAGACCCAGTACTTC. This translates into CASSAGTSGRALETQYF.

The chain links TRBV6-2 or TRBV6-3 to TRBJ1-2; D might be TRBD1 (5 bases). Trimming took off 2 bases at V and 8 bases at J, with 15 bases between the two ends. This CDR3 has 14 amino acids. Germline lookup yields CDR1 MNHEY and CDR2 SVGEGT. This CDR3 reads CASSYGDSLFGYTF. In DNA, the CDR3 is TGTGCCAGCAGTTACGGCGACAGCCTATTCGGCTACACCTTC.

This clone was observed a few times. This chain links TRBV6-4 with TRBJ2-3; D is perhaps TRBD2 (7 bases). In germline, CDR1 is MRHNA, CDR2 SNTAGT. V lost 0 bases, J lost 2 bases, and 9 bases lay in between. CDR3 length: 15 residues. The CDR3 loop reads CASSDSGGATDTQYF. As DNA, the CDR3 is TGTGCCAGCAGTGACTCGGGGGGGGCCACAGATACGCAGTATTTT.

This clone was found once. The V gene is TRBV6-4, the J gene TRBJ1-5; D is perhaps TRBD1 (6 bases). The CDR3 is 15 amino acids. Trimming took off 4 bases at V and 4 bases at J, with 14 bases between the two ends. Germline CDR1 is MRHNA and CDR2 is SNTAGT. CDR3 sequence reads: CASSAGSGENQPQHF. The CDR3 DNA reads as TGTGCCAGCAGTGCTGGGTCAGGGGAAAATCAGCCCCAGCATTTT.

This clone was detected once. V and J are TRBV7-2 and TRBJ1-2, with D unclear. V lost 1 base and J lost 8, with 20 bases in between. CDR3 length: 16 amino acids. CDR1 is SGHTA, CDR2 FQGNSA, per germline. CDR3 coding DNA: TGTGCCAGCAGCTTAGAATCTCCCCACTCTTTGGGCGGCTACACCTTC. Its protein is CASSLESPHSLGGYTF.

This chain joins TRBV15 and TRBJ2-5; TRBD1 matches 8 bases. The CDR3 covers 17 residues. From germline, CDR1 is LNHNV and CDR2 YYDKDF (reference sequence). V lost 8 bases to trimming and J lost 0 bases; unmatched junction nucleotides: 14. The CDR3 region is CATRRLGLDRDQETQYF. CDR3 coding DNA: TGTGCCACCCGGCGCTTAGGACTGGACAGGGACCAAGAGACCCAGTACTTC.

The chain couples TRBV11-2 to TRBJ2-1; D gene ambiguous. Trimming took off 8 bases at V and 1 base at J, with 6 bases between the two ends. Germline CDR1 is SGHAT and CDR2 is FQNNGV. This CDR3 region has 12 residues. The CDR3 here is CASQKSYNEQFF. In DNA form, the CDR3 reads TGTGCCAGCCAAAAATCCTACAATGAGCAGTTCTTC.

This sequence joins TRBV23-1 and TRBJ1-2, with a weak D call TRBD1 (6 bases). TRBV23-1 carries the ORF label, with uncertain function. The V gene lost 3 bases and the J gene lost 4 bases, with 15 bases spanning the gap. CDR3 length: 15 residues. CDR3 amino acids: CASSQDHDRSYGYTF. CDR3 DNA: TGCGCCAGCAGTCAGGATCACGACAGGTCCTATGGCTACACCTTC.